These 15 T cell receptor beta chains came from one sample sequenced in a study of tumor-infiltrating lymphocytes in primary liver carcinoma. The investigators made TCR beta cDNA from about 500 ng total RNA, using a constant-region primer. ARM-PCR was slightly modified, and three nested multiplex PCR rounds with it gave rise to the TCR beta libraries. Both of the initial two PCR rounds ran for 10 cycles and employed TRBV1-TRBV30 forward primers alongside a C-beta reverse primer. A single record per CDR3 protein comes from TCRdb applying MiXCR to the multiplex PCR reads. The table includes approximately 300,000 distinct CDR3 sequences, roughly 60% detected once. Germline DNA was extracted too, while blood RNA derived from unsorted whole blood. Specimen: peripheral blood. The source is a man aged 35 to 55 with primary liver carcinoma and hepatitis B virus infection.

V is TRBV2 and J is TRBJ2-3; 8 bases line up with TRBD2. CDR1 is SNHLY, CDR2 FYNNEI, per germline. This CDR3 spans 16 amino acids. The V segment lost 6 bases and the J segment 0 bases; nucleotides outside the gene matches: 8. The DNA of the CDR3 is TGTGCCAGCAGGGCAGCGGGAGAGGGGAGCACAGATACGCAGTATTTT. Translating it yields CASRAAGEGSTDTQYF.

The chain joins TRBV29-1 to TRBJ2-2; TRBD1 or TRBD2 may be the D gene (5 bases each). The length of the CDR3 is 16 residues. V was shortened by 5 bases and J by 0 bases, with 16 bases between the two germline ends. Germline CDR1 SQVTM, CDR2 ANQGSEA. CDR3 amino acids: CSVPNPRDANTGELFF. For the CDR3, the DNA is TGCAGCGTTCCGAATCCAAGGGACGCGAACACCGGGGAGCTGTTTTTT.

This clonotype has only a few counts. The chain couples TRBV5-1 to TRBJ2-6, with D perhaps TRBD1 (6 bases). V dropped 4 bases and J dropped 0 bases, with 11 bases sitting between them. Germline V gene data show CDR1 as SGHRS and CDR2 as YFSETQ. The CDR3 extends over 16 amino acids. CDR3 sequence (DNA): TGCGCCAGCAGCGTACAGGGTTTCTCTGGGGCCAACGTCCTGACTTTC. It yields the protein CASSVQGFSGANVLTF. Combining the CDR3 with reference TRBV5-1 and TRBJ2-6 gives the whole variable domain KAGVTQTPRYLIKTRGQQVTLSCSPISGHRSVSWYQQTPGQGLQFLFEYFSETQRNKGNFPGRFSGRQFSNSRSEMNVSTLELGDSALYLCASSVQGFSGANVLTFGAGSRLTVL.

The sample holds one count of this clonotype. The chain combines TRBV4-1 with TRBJ2-5; D perhaps matches TRBD1 (6 bases). The germline gives CDR1 MGHRA, CDR2 YSYEKL. The CDR3 is 16 residues long. V was shortened by 0 bases and J by 7 bases, with 18 bases between the two germline ends. This CDR3 is CASSQDRGTRVGTQYF. CDR3 in DNA: TGCGCCAGCAGCCAAGATAGAGGGACAAGGGTCGGGACCCAGTACTTC.

Worth noting for this clonotype: With a much larger clone just one base away, this may be a read error. The V and J genes are TRBV6-2 or TRBV6-3 and TRBJ2-3; TRBD2 matches 10 bases. V dropped 6 bases and J dropped 8; count of bases not matched to a gene: 8. The length of the CDR3 is 14 residues. CDR1 and CDR2 (germline): MNHEY, SVGEGT. The CDR3 sequence is CASSLAGAAGTQYF. The CDR3 DNA follows: TGTGCCAGCAGCCTAGCGGGAGCTGCAGGTACGCAGTATTTT.

In the case of this clonotype: Given the absence of the conserved phenylalanine or tryptophan at the CDR3 end, a read error is likely. V gene TRBV6-1 combines with J gene TRBJ2-4, with 8 bases matching TRBD1. CDR1 and CDR2 (germline): MNHNS, SASEGT. The CDR3 length is 16 residues. The CDR3 spells CASSATGGFGKNIQYL. The CDR3 DNA reads as TGTGCGAGCAGTGCCACAGGGGGGTTCGGCAAAAACATTCAGTACCTC.

Notes on this clonotype: At one end the junction does not follow the germline gene, possibly because of a read error. This chain links TRBV29-1 with TRBJ2-7; the D gene is possibly TRBD2 (5 bases). This CDR3 region has 12 residues. Germline V lookup: CDR1 SQVTM, CDR2 ANQGSEA. In DNA, the CDR3 is TGCAGCGTTGAGGACTGGTCCTTCGAGCAGTACTTC. Amino acid sequence: CSVEDWSFEQYF.

This clonotype was detected once. A much larger clone lies a single base off, so this may be a read error. The genes are TRBV29-1 and TRBJ2-7; perhaps TRBD2 as D (6 bases). This CDR3 comprises 11 residues. Trimming stripped 8 bases from V and 4 bases from J, with 12 bases between. CDR1 SQVTM and CDR2 ANQGSEA come from the germline V gene. CDR3 coding DNA: TGCAGCATAGGGGAGGAATACGAGCAGTACTTC. Protein product: CSIGEEYEQYF.

This clonotype was detected a few times. The CDR3 DNA sequence: TGTGCCAGCAGCTTGGCCCTTGGGCAACAAGAGACCCAGTACTTC. Translation: CASSLALGQQETQYF. The chain links TRBV5-6 to TRBJ2-5; unclear D gene. CDR3 length equals 15 residues. Per germline, CDR1 SGHDT and CDR2 YYEEEE. The V gene lost 0 bases and the J gene lost 2 bases, with 11 bases spanning the gap.

This clonotype has at least ten counts. The chain recombines TRBV6-5 with TRBJ2-2; D is uncertain. This CDR3 contains 12 residues. Trimming took off 3 bases at V and 6 bases at J, with 5 bases between the two ends. CDR1 and CDR2 from the germline V gene are MNHEY and SVGAGI. The CDR3 DNA is TGTGCCAGCAGTTATCGGGCCGGGGAGCTGTTTTTT. It encodes CASSYRAGELFF.

Concerning this clonotype itself: This may stem from a read error, because a much larger clone lies one nucleotide away. Here the CDR3 reads CASNLDPFSYEQYF. CDR3 bases: TGTGCCAGCAACTTGGACCCTTTCTCCTACGAGCAGTACTTC. The rearrangement uses TRBV11-2 and TRBJ2-7, with no clear D. The CDR3 extends over 14 amino acids. Germline CDR1 and CDR2: SGHAT and FQNNGV. V gave up 7 bases and J gave up 0 bases, with 13 bases separating them.

The V gene is TRBV13, the J gene TRBJ2-4; D remains unclear. CDR1 and CDR2 (germline): PRHDT, FYEKMQ (reference sequence). The CDR3 is 17 amino acids. V was pared by 4 bases and J by 0 bases, with 16 bases between. The DNA of the CDR3 is TGTGCCAGCAGCTACTCGACCCCCGGGCTAGCCAAAAACATTCAGTACTTC. It encodes CASSYSTPGLAKNIQYF.

Regarding this clonotype: Without the conserved terminal phenylalanine or tryptophan, this CDR3 likely stems from a read error. The CDR3 sequence: CASRMGYHSYEQYL. In DNA form, the CDR3 reads TGTGCCAGCCGGATGGGGTACCACTCCTACGAGCAGTACTTA. J is TRBJ2-7 and V is TRBV11-1, with no clear D. There are 14 residues in the CDR3. CDR1 is SGHAT, CDR2 FQDESV, per germline (reference sequence). The V gene lost 8 bases and the J gene lost 0 bases, with 14 bases spanning the gap.

This sequence joins TRBV30 and TRBJ1-3, with D unresolved. CDR1 and CDR2 (germline): GTSNPN, SVGIG (reference sequence). V gave up 2 bases and J gave up 4 bases, with 6 bases separating them. This CDR3 spans 12 amino acids. The CDR3 region is CAWSLPGNTIYF. The CDR3 DNA reads TGTGCCTGGAGTCTGCCGGGAAACACCATATATTTT.

For this clonotype: Here the CDR3 omits its conserved ending phenylalanine or tryptophan, so a read error is the likely source. The genes are TRBV11-1 and TRBJ2-7; tentatively, D is TRBD1 (6 bases). The CDR3 is 16 amino acids. Germline CDR1 SGHAT, CDR2 FQDESV (reference sequence). The CDR3 sequence: CTSSSRLGTFSYEQYY. The CDR3 DNA follows: TGTACCAGCAGCTCTCGGCTGGGGACATTCTCCTACGAGCAGTACTAC.